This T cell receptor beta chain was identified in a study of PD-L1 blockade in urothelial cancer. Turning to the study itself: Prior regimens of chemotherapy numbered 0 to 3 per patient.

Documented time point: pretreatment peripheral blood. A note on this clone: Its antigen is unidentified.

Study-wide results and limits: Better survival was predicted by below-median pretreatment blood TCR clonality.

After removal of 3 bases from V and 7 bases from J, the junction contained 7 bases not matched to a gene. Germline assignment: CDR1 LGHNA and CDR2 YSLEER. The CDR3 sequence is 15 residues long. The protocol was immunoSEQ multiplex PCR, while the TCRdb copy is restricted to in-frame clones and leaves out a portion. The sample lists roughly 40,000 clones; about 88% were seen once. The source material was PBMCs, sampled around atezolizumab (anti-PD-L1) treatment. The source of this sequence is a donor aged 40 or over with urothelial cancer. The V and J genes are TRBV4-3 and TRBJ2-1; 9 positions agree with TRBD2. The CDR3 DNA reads TGCGCCAGCAGCCACCTTAGCGGGAGTGGGAATGAGCAGTTCTTC. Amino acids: CASSHLSGSGNEQFF.